These T cell receptor beta chains were read from a single sample in a study of blood T cell repertoires in COVID-19. Profiled with immunoSEQ multiplex PCR; TCRdb holds only in-frame clones, not every one. This table holds around 100,000 clones, around 87% found once. Material for sequencing was peripheral blood. The source of these receptors is a woman aged 50 to 65 with COVID-19, enrolled during active disease. Both conserved end residues are part of each CDR3.

V: TRBV7-9; CDR3: CASSVQGGNTEAFF
V: TRBV10-3; CDR3: CAISAEGAQGGKLFF
V: TRBV4-2; CDR3: CASSQDGVSLYNEQFF
V: TRBV19; CDR3: CASSSRGQNTGELFF
V: TRBV4-1; CDR3: CASSPLVLAGGYEQYF
V: TRBV5-6; CDR3: CASSLAQGEQYF
V: TRBV7-6; CDR3: CASSAIREAGVKTQYF
V: TRBV2; CDR3: CASRVGEAGTGELFF
V: TRBV30; CDR3: CAWARRWTYNEQFF
V: TRBV18; CDR3: CASSPQYSGGFGNEQFF